Given below is one T cell receptor (beta chain) in context. In the authors' methods: Reference gene primers were amplified, and this amplification served to estimate nucleated cell counts. Produced via immunoSEQ multiplex PCR; TCRdb's table is partial and in-frame only. The D gene and trimming were derived from the DNA, and the V and J assignments and clone size from that table. The table shows around 350,000 clones, with approximately 86% occurring only once. This CDR3 comprises 18 residues. CDR1 and CDR2 from the germline V gene are SGHTA and FQGNSA. Trimming left V 0 bases short and J 4 bases short, with 16 bases between. This sample is part of a study of blood T cell repertoires in COVID-19. Study context: T cells, B-cell-depleted T cells, or PBMCs supplied cDNA or gDNA.

Sequencing was done on a sample of peripheral blood. The source is a human donor in a cohort sampled during active COVID-19. The gene calls are TRBV7-2 and TRBJ2-6, with D possibly TRBD1 on 5 matching bases. CDR3 amino acids: CASSLAVRWGSGANVLTF. In DNA, the CDR3 is TGTGCCAGCAGCTTAGCGGTCAGATGGGGCTCCGGGGCCAACGTCCTGACTTTC.